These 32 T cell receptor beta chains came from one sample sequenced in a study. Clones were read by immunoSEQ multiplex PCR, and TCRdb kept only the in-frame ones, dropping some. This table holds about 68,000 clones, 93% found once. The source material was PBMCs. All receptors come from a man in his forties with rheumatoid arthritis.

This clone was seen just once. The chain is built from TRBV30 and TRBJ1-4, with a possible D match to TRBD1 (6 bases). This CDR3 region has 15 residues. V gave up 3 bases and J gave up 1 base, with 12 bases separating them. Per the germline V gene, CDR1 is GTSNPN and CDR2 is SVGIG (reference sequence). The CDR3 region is CAWRKQGLTNEKLFF. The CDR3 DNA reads TGTGCCTGGAGGAAACAGGGACTAACTAATGAAAAACTGTTTTTT.

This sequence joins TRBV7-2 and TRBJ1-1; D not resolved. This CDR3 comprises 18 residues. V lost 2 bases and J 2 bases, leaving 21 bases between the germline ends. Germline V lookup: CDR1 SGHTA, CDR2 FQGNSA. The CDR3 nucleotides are TGTGCCAGCAGCTTAAGGAGGGCCCTTCCACCTTTTAACACTGAAGCTTTCTTT. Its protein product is CASSLRRALPPFNTEAFF.

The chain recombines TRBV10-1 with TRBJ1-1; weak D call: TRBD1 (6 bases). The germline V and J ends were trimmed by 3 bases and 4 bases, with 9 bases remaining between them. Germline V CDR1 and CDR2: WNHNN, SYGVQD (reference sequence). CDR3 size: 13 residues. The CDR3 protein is CASSETGITEAFF. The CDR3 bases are TGCGCCAGCAGTGAAACAGGGATCACTGAAGCTTTCTTT.

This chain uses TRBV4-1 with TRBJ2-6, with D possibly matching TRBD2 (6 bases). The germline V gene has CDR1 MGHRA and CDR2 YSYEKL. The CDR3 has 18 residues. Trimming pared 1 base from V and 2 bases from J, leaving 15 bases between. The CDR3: CASSQVAVQAAGANVLTF. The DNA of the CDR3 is TGCGCCAGCAGCCAAGTAGCGGTACAGGCCGCTGGGGCCAACGTCCTGACTTTC.

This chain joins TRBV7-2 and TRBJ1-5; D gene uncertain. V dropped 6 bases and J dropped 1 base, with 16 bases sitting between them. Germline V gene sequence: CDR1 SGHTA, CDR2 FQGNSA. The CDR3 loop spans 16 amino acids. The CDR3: CASSLIYPGSNQPQHF. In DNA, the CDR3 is TGTGCCAGCAGTCTCATATACCCTGGGAGCAATCAGCCCCAGCATTTT.

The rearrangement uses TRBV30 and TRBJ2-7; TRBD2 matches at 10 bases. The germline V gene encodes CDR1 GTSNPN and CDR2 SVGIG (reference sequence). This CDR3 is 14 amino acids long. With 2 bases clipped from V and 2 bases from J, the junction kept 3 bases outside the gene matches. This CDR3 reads CAWSTGLATYEQYF. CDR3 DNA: TGTGCCTGGAGTACGGGACTAGCGACCTACGAGCAGTACTTC. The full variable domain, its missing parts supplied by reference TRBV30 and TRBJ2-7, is SQTIHQWPATLVQPVGSPLSLECTVEGTSNPNLYWYRQAAGRGLQLLFYSVGIGQISSEVPQNLSASRPQDRQFILSSKKLLLSDSGFYLCAWSTGLATYEQYFGPGTRLTVT.

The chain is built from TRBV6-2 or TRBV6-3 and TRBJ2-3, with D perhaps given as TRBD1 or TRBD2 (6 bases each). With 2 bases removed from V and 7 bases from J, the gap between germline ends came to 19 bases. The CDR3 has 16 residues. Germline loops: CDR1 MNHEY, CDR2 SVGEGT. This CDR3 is CASSYGRTAPENTQYF. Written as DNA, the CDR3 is TGTGCCAGCAGTTACGGGAGGACAGCCCCCGAAAATACGCAGTATTTT.

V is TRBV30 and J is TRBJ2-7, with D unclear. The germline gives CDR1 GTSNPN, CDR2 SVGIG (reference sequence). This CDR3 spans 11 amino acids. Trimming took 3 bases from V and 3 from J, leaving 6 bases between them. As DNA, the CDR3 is TGTGCCTGGAGATACAGCTACGAGCAGTACTTC. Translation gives CAWRYSYEQYF.

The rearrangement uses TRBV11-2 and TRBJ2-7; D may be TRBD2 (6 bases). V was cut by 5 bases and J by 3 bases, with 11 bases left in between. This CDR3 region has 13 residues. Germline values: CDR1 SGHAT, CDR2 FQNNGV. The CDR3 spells CASSPGTYYEQYF. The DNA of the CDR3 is TGTGCCAGCAGCCCCGGGACTTACTACGAGCAGTACTTC.

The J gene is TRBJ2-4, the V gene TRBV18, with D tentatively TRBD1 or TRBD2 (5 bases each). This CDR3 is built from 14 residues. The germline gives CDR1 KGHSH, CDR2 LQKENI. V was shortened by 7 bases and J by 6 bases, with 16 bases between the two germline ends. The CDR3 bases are TGTGCCAGCTGGGACCCCAGGTCTGGAAACATTCAGTACTTC. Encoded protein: CASWDPRSGNIQYF.

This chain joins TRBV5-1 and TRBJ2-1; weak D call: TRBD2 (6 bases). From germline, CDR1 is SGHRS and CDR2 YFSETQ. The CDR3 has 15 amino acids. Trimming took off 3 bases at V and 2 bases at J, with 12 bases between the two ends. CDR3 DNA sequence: TGCGCCAGCAGCTCGGGACTTTCAACCTACAATGAGCAGTTCTTC. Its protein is CASSSGLSTYNEQFF. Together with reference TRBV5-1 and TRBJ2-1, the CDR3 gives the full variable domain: KAGVTQTPRYLIKTRGQQVTLSCSPISGHRSVSWYQQTPGQGLQFLFEYFSETQRNKGNFPGRFSGRQFSNSRSEMNVSTLELGDSALYLCASSSGLSTYNEQFFGPGTRLTVL.

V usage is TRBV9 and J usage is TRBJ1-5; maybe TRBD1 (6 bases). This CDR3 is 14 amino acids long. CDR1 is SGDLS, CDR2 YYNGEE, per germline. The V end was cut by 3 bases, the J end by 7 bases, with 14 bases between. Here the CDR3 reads CASSDRGGGQPQHF. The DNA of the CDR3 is TGTGCCAGCAGCGACCGAGGGGGTGGACAGCCCCAGCATTTT.

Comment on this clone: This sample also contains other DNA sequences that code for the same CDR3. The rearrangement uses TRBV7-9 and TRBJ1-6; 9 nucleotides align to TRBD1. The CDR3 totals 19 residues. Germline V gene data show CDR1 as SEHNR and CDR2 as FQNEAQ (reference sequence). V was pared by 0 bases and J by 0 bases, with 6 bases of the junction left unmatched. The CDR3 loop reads CASSLARGTGSSYNSPLHF. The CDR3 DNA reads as TGTGCCAGCAGCTTAGCTCGCGGGACAGGGTCCTCCTATAATTCACCCCTCCACTTT.

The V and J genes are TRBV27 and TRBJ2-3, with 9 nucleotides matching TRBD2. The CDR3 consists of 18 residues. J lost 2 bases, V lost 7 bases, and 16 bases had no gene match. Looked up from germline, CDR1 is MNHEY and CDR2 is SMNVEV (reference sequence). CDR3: CASTLIAGASPDTDTQYF. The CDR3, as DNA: TGTGCCAGCACCCTTATAGCGGGAGCCTCCCCCGACACAGATACGCAGTATTTT.

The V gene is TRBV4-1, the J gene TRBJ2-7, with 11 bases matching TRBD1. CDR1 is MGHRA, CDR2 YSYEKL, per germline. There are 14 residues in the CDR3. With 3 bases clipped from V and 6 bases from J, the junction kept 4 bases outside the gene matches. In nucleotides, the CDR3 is TGCGCCAGCAGCCAGGACAGGGGGCAATTCGAGCAGTACTTC. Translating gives CASSQDRGQFEQYF.

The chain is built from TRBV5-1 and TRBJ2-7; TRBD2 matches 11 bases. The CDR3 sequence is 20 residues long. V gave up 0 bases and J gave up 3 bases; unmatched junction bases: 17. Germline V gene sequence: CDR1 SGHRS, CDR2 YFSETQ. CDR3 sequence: CASSLVSSGRLVAGGYEQYF. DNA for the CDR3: TGCGCCAGCAGCTTGGTTTCTAGCGGGAGGTTAGTTGCTGGTGGCTACGAGCAGTACTTC.

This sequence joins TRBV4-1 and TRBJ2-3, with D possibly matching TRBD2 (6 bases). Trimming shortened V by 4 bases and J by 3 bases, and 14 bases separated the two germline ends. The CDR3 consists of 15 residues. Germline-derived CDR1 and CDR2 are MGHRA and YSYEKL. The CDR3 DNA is TGCGCCAGCAGCCTTCCCTCCGGGAGTACAGATACGCAGTATTTT. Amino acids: CASSLPSGSTDTQYF.

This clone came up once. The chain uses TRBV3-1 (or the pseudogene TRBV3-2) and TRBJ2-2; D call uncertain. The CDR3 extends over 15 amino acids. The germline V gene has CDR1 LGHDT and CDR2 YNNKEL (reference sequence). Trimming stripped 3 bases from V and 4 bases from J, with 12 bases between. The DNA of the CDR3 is TGTGCCAGCAGCCATGGGCGGCGAGGCACCGGGGAGCTGTTTTTT. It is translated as CASSHGRRGTGELFF.

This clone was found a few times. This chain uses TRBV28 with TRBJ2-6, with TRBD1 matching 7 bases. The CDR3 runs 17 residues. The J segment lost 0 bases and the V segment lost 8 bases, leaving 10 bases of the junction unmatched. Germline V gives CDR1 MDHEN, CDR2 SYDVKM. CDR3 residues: CASSTGTASSGANVLTF. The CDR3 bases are TGTGCCAGCTCAACCGGGACAGCCTCCTCTGGGGCCAACGTCCTGACTTTC.

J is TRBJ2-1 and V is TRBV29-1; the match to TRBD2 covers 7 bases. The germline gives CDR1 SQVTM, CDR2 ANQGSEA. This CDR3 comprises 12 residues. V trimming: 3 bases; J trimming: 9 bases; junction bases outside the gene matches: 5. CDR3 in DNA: TGCAGCGTTGACCGGACTAGGAGTGAGCAGTTCTTC. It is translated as CSVDRTRSEQFF.

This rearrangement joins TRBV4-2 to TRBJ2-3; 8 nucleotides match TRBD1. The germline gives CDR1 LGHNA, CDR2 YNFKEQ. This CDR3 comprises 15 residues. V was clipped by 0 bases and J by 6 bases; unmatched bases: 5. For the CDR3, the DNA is TGTGCCAGCAGCCAAGAGCAGGGGGCAATTGATACGCAGTATTTT. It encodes CASSQEQGAIDTQYF.

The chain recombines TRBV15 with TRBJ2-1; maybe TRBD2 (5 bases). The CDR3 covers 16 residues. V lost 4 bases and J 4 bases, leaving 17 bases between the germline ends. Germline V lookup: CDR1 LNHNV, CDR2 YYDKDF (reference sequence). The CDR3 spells CATSTSRAVGYNEQFF. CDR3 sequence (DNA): TGTGCCACCAGCACCTCGCGAGCGGTGGGGTACAATGAGCAGTTCTTC.

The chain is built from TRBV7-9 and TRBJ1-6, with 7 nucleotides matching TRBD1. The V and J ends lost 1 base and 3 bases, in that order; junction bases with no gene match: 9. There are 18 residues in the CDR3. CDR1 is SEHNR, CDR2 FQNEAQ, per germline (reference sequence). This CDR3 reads CASSLGTPGGRYNSPLHF. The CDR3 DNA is TGTGCCAGCAGCTTAGGAACTCCAGGGGGACGCTATAATTCACCCCTCCACTTT. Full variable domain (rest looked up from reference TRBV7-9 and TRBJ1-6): DTGVSQNPRHKITKRGQNVTFRCDPISEHNRLYWYRQTLGQGPEFLTYFQNEAQLEKSRLLSDRFSAERPKGSFSTLEIQRTEQGDSAMYLCASSLGTPGGRYNSPLHFGNGTRLTVT.

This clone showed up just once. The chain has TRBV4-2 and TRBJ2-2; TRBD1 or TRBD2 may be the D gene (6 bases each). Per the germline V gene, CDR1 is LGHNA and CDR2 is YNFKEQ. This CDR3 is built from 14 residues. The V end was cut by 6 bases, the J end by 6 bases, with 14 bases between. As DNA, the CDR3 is TGTGCCAGCAGTCCTCTAGGGGGGTCCGGGGAGCTGTTTTTT. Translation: CASSPLGGSGELFF.

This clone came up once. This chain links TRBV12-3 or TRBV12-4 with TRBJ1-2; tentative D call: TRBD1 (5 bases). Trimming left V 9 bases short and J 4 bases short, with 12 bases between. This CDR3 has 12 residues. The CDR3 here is CASFGAAYGYTF. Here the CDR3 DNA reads TGTGCCAGTTTCGGGGCAGCCTATGGCTACACCTTC.

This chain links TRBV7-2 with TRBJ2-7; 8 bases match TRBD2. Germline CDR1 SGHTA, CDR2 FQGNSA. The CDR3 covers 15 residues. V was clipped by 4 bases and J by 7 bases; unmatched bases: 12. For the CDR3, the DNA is TGTGCCAGCAGCTCGGCCGGGACTAGATTTCAGGAGCAGTACTTC. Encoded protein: CASSSAGTRFQEQYF.

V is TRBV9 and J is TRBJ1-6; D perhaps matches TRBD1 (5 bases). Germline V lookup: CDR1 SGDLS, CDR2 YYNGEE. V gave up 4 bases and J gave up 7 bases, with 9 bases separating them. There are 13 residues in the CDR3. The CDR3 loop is CASSLGTNSPLHF. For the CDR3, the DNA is TGTGCCAGCAGCCTAGGGACGAATTCACCCCTCCACTTT.

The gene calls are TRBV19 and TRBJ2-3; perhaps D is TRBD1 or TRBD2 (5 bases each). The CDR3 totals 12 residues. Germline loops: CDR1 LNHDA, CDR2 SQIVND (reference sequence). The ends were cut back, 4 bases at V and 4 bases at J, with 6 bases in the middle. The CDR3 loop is CASSRGSDTQYF. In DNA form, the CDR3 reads TGTGCCAGTAGTAGGGGGTCAGATACGCAGTATTTT.

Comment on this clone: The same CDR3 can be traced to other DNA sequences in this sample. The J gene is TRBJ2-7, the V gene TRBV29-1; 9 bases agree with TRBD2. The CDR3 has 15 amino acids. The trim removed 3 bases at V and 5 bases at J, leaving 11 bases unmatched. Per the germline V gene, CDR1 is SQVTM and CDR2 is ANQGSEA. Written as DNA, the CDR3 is TGCAGCGTTGATTGGAGTAGCGGGAGAGTCGACGAGCAGTACTTC. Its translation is CSVDWSSGRVDEQYF.

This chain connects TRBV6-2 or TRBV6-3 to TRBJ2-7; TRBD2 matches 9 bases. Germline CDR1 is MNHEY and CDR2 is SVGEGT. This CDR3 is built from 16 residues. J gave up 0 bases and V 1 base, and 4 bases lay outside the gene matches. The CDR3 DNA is TGTGCCAGCAGTTACTGGAGCGGGAGGACCTCCTACGAGCAGTACTTC. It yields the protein CASSYWSGRTSYEQYF.

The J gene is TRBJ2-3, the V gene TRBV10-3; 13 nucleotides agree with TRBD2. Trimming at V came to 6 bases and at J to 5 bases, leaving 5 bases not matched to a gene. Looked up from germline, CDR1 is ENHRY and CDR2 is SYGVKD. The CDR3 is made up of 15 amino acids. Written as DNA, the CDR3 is TGTGCCATCAGACCCGGGACTAGCGGGGTAGATACGCAGTATTTT. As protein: CAIRPGTSGVDTQYF.

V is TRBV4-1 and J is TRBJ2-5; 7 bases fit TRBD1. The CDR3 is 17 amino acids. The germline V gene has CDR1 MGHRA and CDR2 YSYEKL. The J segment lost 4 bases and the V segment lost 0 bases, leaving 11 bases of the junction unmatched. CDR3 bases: TGCGCCAGCAGCCAAGATCACCGGACAGGTGGGCGAGAGACCCAGTACTTC. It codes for CASSQDHRTGGRETQYF.